These T cell receptor beta chains were read from a single sample in a study of blood T cells in healthy people across ages. TCRdb re-analysed the 5' RACE reads in MiXCR, keeping a single row per CDR3 protein. The table includes 800,000 to 1,300,000 distinct CDR3 sequences, under 30% detected once. This same sample was also taken into another study, of T cells of mothers and their children.

The material sequenced was blood. Receptors were obtained from a girl aged 2 to 9 in good health. The CDR3 runs from the conserved cysteine through the conserved F or W. Each record gives: J gene, D gene, clone size, V gene, CDR3 protein, CDR3 DNA. D genes are given only for firm matches. Only part of the rows carry a size: once, few, many, or a class if the clone is expanded.

J gene: TRBJ1-2; D gene: NA; clone size: NA; V gene: TRBV10-3; CDR3 protein: CAISEAQGSYGYTF; CDR3 DNA: TGTGCCATCAGTGAGGCCCAGGGATCCTATGGCTACACCTTC
J gene: TRBJ2-3; D gene: TRBD2; clone size: NA; V gene: TRBV5-1; CDR3 protein: CASSSSTSGSTETQYF; CDR3 DNA: TGCGCCAGCAGCTCATCAACTAGCGGGAGTACGGAGACGCAGTATTTT
J gene: TRBJ1-1; D gene: TRBD1; clone size: NA; V gene: TRBV19; CDR3 protein: CASSPDDRAIEAFF; CDR3 DNA: TGTGCCAGTAGTCCCGATGACAGGGCTATTGAAGCTTTCTTT
J gene: TRBJ2-3; D gene: TRBD2; clone size: NA; V gene: TRBV20-1; CDR3 protein: CSARDGAGGPEGTDTQYF; CDR3 DNA: TGCAGTGCTAGAGATGGGGCGGGGGGGCCGGAAGGCACAGATACGCAGTATTTT
J gene: TRBJ2-1; D gene: TRBD2; clone size: NA; V gene: TRBV12-3/TRBV12-4; CDR3 protein: CASSSPGTSNEQFF; CDR3 DNA: TGTGCCAGCAGTTCCCCCGGGACTAGCAATGAGCAGTTCTTC
J gene: TRBJ2-5; D gene: NA; clone size: few; V gene: TRBV2; CDR3 protein: CASSEVSGTAQETQYF; CDR3 DNA: TGTGCCAGCAGTGAAGTATCCGGGACGGCGCAAGAGACCCAGTACTTC
J gene: TRBJ2-4; D gene: NA; clone size: few; V gene: TRBV6-2/TRBV6-3; CDR3 protein: CASSLGTAFSFKYF; CDR3 DNA: TGTGCCAGCAGTTTAGGGACCGCGTTCAGCTTCAAGTACTTC
J gene: TRBJ2-2; D gene: NA; clone size: few; V gene: TRBV4-2; CDR3 protein: CASSDRLLAGELFF; CDR3 DNA: TGTGCCAGCAGCGACCGACTCCTCGCCGGGGAGCTGTTTTTT
J gene: TRBJ2-5; D gene: NA; clone size: NA; V gene: TRBV5-1; CDR3 protein: CASSRLRETQYF; CDR3 DNA: TGCGCCAGCAGCAGACTGCGAGAGACCCAGTACTTC
J gene: TRBJ2-7; D gene: NA; clone size: NA; V gene: TRBV20-1; CDR3 protein: CSAKGRTTYEQYF; CDR3 DNA: TGCAGTGCCAAGGGACGGACTACCTACGAGCAGTACTTC
J gene: TRBJ1-2; D gene: NA; clone size: few; V gene: TRBV12-5; CDR3 protein: CASGPNRVGYTF; CDR3 DNA: TGTGCTAGTGGGCCCAACAGGGTAGGCTACACCTTC
J gene: TRBJ2-5; D gene: NA; clone size: many; V gene: TRBV18; CDR3 protein: CASSLTNGETQYF; CDR3 DNA: TGTGCCAGCTCCCTAACGAACGGAGAGACCCAGTATTTC
J gene: TRBJ1-2; D gene: TRBD1; clone size: few; V gene: TRBV6-6; CDR3 protein: CASDRGPEPPYGYTF; CDR3 DNA: TGTGCCAGCGATAGGGGGCCAGAACCTCCCTATGGCTACACCTTC
J gene: TRBJ2-5; D gene: NA; clone size: NA; V gene: TRBV28; CDR3 protein: CASKSRAAADLETQYF; CDR3 DNA: TGTGCCAGCAAGTCAAGGGCCGCAGCGGATTTAGAGACCCAGTACTTC
J gene: TRBJ2-5; D gene: NA; clone size: NA; V gene: TRBV5-1; CDR3 protein: CASSWGELGTQYF; CDR3 DNA: TGCGCCAGCAGCTGGGGGGAGCTGGGGACCCAGTACTTC
J gene: TRBJ2-1; D gene: TRBD2; clone size: few; V gene: TRBV29-1; CDR3 protein: CSVFGLAGGYNEQFF; CDR3 DNA: TGCAGCGTCTTCGGACTAGCGGGGGGCTACAATGAGCAGTTCTTC
J gene: TRBJ2-7; D gene: NA; clone size: few; V gene: TRBV18; CDR3 protein: CASSPVANYEQYF; CDR3 DNA: TGTGCCAGCTCACCAGTGGCTAACTACGAGCAGTACTTC
J gene: TRBJ1-1; D gene: NA; clone size: few; V gene: TRBV4-2; CDR3 protein: CASSRTGGLPNTEAFF; CDR3 DNA: TGTGCCAGCAGCCGAACTGGGGGGCTACCAAACACTGAAGCTTTCTTT
J gene: TRBJ2-2; D gene: TRBD1; clone size: NA; V gene: TRBV28; CDR3 protein: CASSLPGQGAGTGELFF; CDR3 DNA: TGTGCCAGCAGTTTGCCGGGACAGGGGGCAGGGACCGGGGAGCTGTTTTTT
J gene: TRBJ2-1; D gene: TRBD1; clone size: few; V gene: TRBV6-2/TRBV6-3; CDR3 protein: CASSYSRDRRNNEQFF; CDR3 DNA: TGTGCCAGCAGTTACTCGCGGGACAGGCGTAACAATGAGCAGTTCTTC
J gene: TRBJ2-7; D gene: NA; clone size: NA; V gene: TRBV9; CDR3 protein: CASSVEGDGSYEQYF; CDR3 DNA: TGTGCCAGCAGCGTAGAGGGGGACGGATCCTACGAGCAGTACTTC
J gene: TRBJ2-5; D gene: TRBD2; clone size: many; V gene: TRBV12-3/TRBV12-4; CDR3 protein: CASSPGGLAGGLLLETQYF; CDR3 DNA: TGTGCCAGCAGCCCGGGGGGACTAGCGGGAGGGCTGTTACTGGAGACCCAGTACTTC
J gene: TRBJ2-1; D gene: NA; clone size: few; V gene: TRBV20-1; CDR3 protein: CSARIFQGIGDEQFF; CDR3 DNA: TGCAGTGCTAGGATATTCCAGGGGATAGGGGATGAGCAGTTCTTC
J gene: TRBJ1-1; D gene: NA; clone size: NA; V gene: TRBV4-1; CDR3 protein: CASSQVQGLNTEAFF; CDR3 DNA: TGCGCCAGCAGCCAAGTACAGGGCCTGAACACTGAAGCTTTCTTT
J gene: TRBJ2-5; D gene: TRBD2; clone size: NA; V gene: TRBV29-1; CDR3 protein: CSVDGGEQTQYF; CDR3 DNA: TGCAGCGTTGATGGGGGGGAGCAGACCCAGTACTTC